This T cell receptor (beta chain) derives from a study of T cells after yellow fever vaccination. CDR1 SQVTM and CDR2 ANQGSEA come from the germline V gene. This CDR3 region has 13 residues. The V end was cut by 5 bases, the J end by 1 base, with 10 bases between. TCRdb passed the 5' RACE reads through MiXCR, listing each CDR3 protein once. In the table there are approximately 160,000 distinct CDR3 sequences, over 7% of which are singletons. This clonotype turned up a few times. Antigen unknown. Study-wide points: Post-booster repertoires contained most primary-vaccination clones again (about 95% CD4, 85% to 90% CD8).

Specimen: CD8+ T cells sorted from PBMCs, collected 45 days after the yellow fever booster vaccination. The gene calls are TRBV29-1 and TRBJ2-3, with unresolved D. The clonotype was recovered from a man younger than 30 who received the YFV17D yellow fever vaccine. The CDR3 DNA follows: TGCAGCGTTTTACGTGGAGGCACAGATACGCAGTATTTT. It is translated as CSVLRGGTDTQYF.